One sample yielded the 9 T cell receptor beta chains listed below, sequenced in a study of Tregs in tolerant kidney transplant recipients. Generated by immunoSEQ multiplex PCR, the TCRdb table keeps only in-frame clones and is missing some. The profile shows tens of thousands of clones, approximately 87% of them singletons. The nonmyeloablative bone marrow transplants came from related graft donors, with transient mixed chimerism. Sequencing was performed on CD4+ T cells from blood (PBMCs), taken 6 months after the transplant. The receptors stem from a human patient who received a combined kidney and bone marrow transplant. Some T cells here may be from the graft donor.

This clone has a handful of counts. The chain combines TRBV27 with TRBJ1-4; 7 bases match TRBD1. J gave up 4 bases and V 5 bases, and 4 bases lay outside the gene matches. The CDR3 totals 14 residues. Germline V gene lookup returns CDR1 MNHEY and CDR2 SMNVEV (reference sequence). The DNA for the CDR3 is TGTGCCAGCAGTCCACAGGGGTATAATGAAAAACTGTTTTTT. Its protein is CASSPQGYNEKLFF.

V is TRBV9 and J is TRBJ2-7; the D is unclear. The CDR3 runs 13 residues. Trimming cost V 4 bases and J 1 base, with 9 bases left between them. The germline gives CDR1 SGDLS, CDR2 YYNGEE. The CDR3 sequence is CASSPLGSYEQYF. CDR3 nucleotides: TGTGCCAGCAGCCCCCTCGGGTCCTACGAGCAGTACTTC. The whole variable domain, filled in from reference TRBV9 and TRBJ2-7, reads DSGVTQTPKHLITATGQRVTLRCSPRSGDLSVYWYQQSLDQGLQFLIQYYNGEERAKGNILERFSAQQFPDLHSELNLSSLELGDSALYFCASSPLGSYEQYFGPGTRLTVT.

This chain's CDR3 is CATSRRQSSGNTIYF. The CDR3 region has the DNA TGTGCCACCAGCAGACGACAGAGCTCTGGAAACACCATATATTTT. The rearrangement joins TRBV15 to TRBJ1-3; weak D call: TRBD1 (5 bases). The V gene lost 2 bases and the J gene lost 0 bases, with 8 bases spanning the gap. This CDR3 spans 15 amino acids. CDR1 is LNHNV and CDR2 is YYDKDF in the germline V gene (reference sequence). Full variable domain (missing parts from reference TRBV15 and TRBJ1-3): DAMVIQNPRYQVTQFGKPVTLSCSQTLNHNVMYWYQQKSSQAPKLLFHYYDKDFNNEADTPDNFQSRRPNTSFCFLDIRSPGLGDTAMYLCATSRRQSSGNTIYFGEGSWLTVV.

This clone was counted between two and nine times. The J gene is TRBJ1-4, the V gene TRBV11-2; 7 nucleotides match TRBD1. The CDR3 is 14 residues long. Germline V gene lookup returns CDR1 SGHAT and CDR2 FQNNGV. The J segment lost 7 bases and the V segment lost 5 bases, leaving 7 bases of the junction unmatched. The CDR3 loop is CASSQDRVGEKLFF. CDR3 sequence (DNA): TGTGCCAGCAGCCAAGACAGGGTTGGTGAAAAACTGTTTTTT.

The chain carries TRBV19 and TRBJ2-6, with D hard to call. The CDR3 has 14 residues. Germline assignment: CDR1 LNHDA and CDR2 SQIVND (reference sequence). Trimming pared 7 bases from V and 2 bases from J, leaving 9 bases between. In DNA, the CDR3 is TGTGCCAGTAATCGGGTCCCTGGGGCCAACGTCCTGACTTTC. Its protein is CASNRVPGANVLTF. Filled out from reference TRBV19 and TRBJ2-6, the complete variable domain reads DGGITQSPKYLFRKEGQNVTLSCEQNLNHDAMYWYRQDPGQGLRLIYYSQIVNDFQKGDIAEGYSVSREKKESFPLTVTSAQKNPTAFYLCASNRVPGANVLTFGAGSRLTVL.

The table lists this clone with a few counts. J is TRBJ2-6 and V is TRBV18; a weak D match, TRBD1 (5 bases). Germline V gene sequence: CDR1 KGHSH, CDR2 LQKENI. V was pared by 5 bases and J by 1 base, with 15 bases between. The CDR3 is made up of 17 amino acids. This CDR3 is CASSVARVKSGANVLTF. For the CDR3, the DNA is TGTGCCAGCTCAGTGGCCAGGGTTAAGTCTGGGGCCAACGTCCTGACTTTC.

This chain uses TRBV5-1 with TRBJ2-1; TRBD2 aligns across 10 bases. CDR3 length equals 15 residues. In germline, CDR1 is SGHRS, CDR2 YFSETQ. The ends lost 0 bases at V and 7 bases at J; junction bases unmatched: 4. As DNA, the CDR3 is TGCGCCAGCAGCTTGGTACTAGCGGGAACTAATGAGCAGTTCTTC. It encodes CASSLVLAGTNEQFF.

The V and J genes are TRBV19 and TRBJ1-1; tentatively, D is TRBD1 (6 bases). The germline V gene encodes CDR1 LNHDA and CDR2 SQIVND (reference sequence). The CDR3 spans 14 residues. Trimming removed 7 bases at V and 7 bases at J, with 19 bases between. The CDR3 is CASTPRTAGVEAFF. CDR3 bases: TGTGCCAGTACGCCCCGGACAGCAGGTGTTGAAGCTTTCTTT.

The chain uses TRBV11-3 and TRBJ1-6; D uncertain. This CDR3 contains 12 residues. Germline CDR1 SGHNT, CDR2 YENEEA. Trimming removed 4 bases from V and 13 bases from J, with 11 bases in between. CDR3 sequence (DNA): TGTGCCAGCAGCTACCTCGACGGGCCCCTCCACTTT. It is translated as CASSYLDGPLHF.